The entry below gives a single T cell receptor beta chain sequence along with its context. This entry comes from a study of identical twins. TCRdb re-analysed the 5' RACE reads in MiXCR, keeping a single row per CDR3 protein. The sample includes 690,000 or so distinct CDR3 sequences, under 9% of them seen just once. V was pared by 3 bases and J by 6 bases, with 24 bases between. The CDR3 has 18 residues. Per the germline V gene, CDR1 is MNHEY and CDR2 is SVGAGI. The data also belong to a second study, concerning yellow fever vaccine responses in identical twins.

The source is a woman between 18 and 30 years old in good health. Sequenced input: PBMCs. The V and J genes are TRBV6-5 and TRBJ1-5; D not resolved. As DNA, the CDR3 is TGTGCCAGCAGTTATTCCGGCGGAATTAGAGGGCCGGCTCAGCCCCAGCATTTT. It yields the protein CASSYSGGIRGPAQPQHF.